A single sample is the source of the 4 T cell receptor beta chains below, sequenced in a study of sequential checkpoint blockade in melanoma. The treatment was: randomized to nivolumab then ipilimumab (arm A) or the reverse (arm B). Data came from immunoSEQ multiplex PCR; TCRdb stores just in-frame clones and leaves some out. The data show 35,000 to 40,000 clones, with about nine tenths seen just once and approximately 12% held by the top ten. The starting material was CD8+ T cells sorted from blood (inferred from file names), obtained from a patient given nivolumab and ipilimumab in sequence. These receptors originate from a human donor with melanoma.

This CDR3 reads CASSERTGTGELFF. CDR3 nucleotides: TGCGCCAGCAGTGAGCGGACAGGGACCGGGGAGCTGTTTTTT. The V gene is TRBV10-1, the J gene TRBJ2-2, with 8 bases matching TRBD1. Germline CDR1 and CDR2: WNHNN and SYGVQD (reference sequence). The CDR3 runs to 14 residues. J was trimmed by 5 bases and V by 2 bases; bases with no gene match: 1.

The gene calls are TRBV27 and TRBJ1-4; no reliable D call. This CDR3 spans 16 amino acids. Trimming stripped 5 bases from V and 1 base from J, with 14 bases between. Germline V lookup: CDR1 MNHEY, CDR2 SMNVEV (reference sequence). In DNA, the CDR3 is TGTGCCAGCAGTCCTTTCACCGGGAGAACTAATGAAAAACTGTTTTTT. Its protein product is CASSPFTGRTNEKLFF.

This chain joins TRBV4-3 and TRBJ2-1; D not certain. Germline V gene sequence: CDR1 LGHNA, CDR2 YSLEER. The germline V and J ends were trimmed by 2 bases and 8 bases, with 10 bases remaining between them. This CDR3 has 13 amino acids. The CDR3: CASSQYPSDEQFF. As DNA, the CDR3 is TGCGCCAGCAGCCAATACCCGAGCGATGAGCAGTTCTTC.

This chain connects TRBV13 to TRBJ2-1, with D possibly TRBD1 on 6 matching bases. Germline CDR1 reads PRHDT; CDR2 reads FYEKMQ (reference sequence). V lost 1 base and J lost 8, with 9 bases in between. This CDR3 has 13 residues. The CDR3 is CASSLEAGDEQFF. CDR3 sequence (DNA): TGTGCCAGCAGCTTAGAGGCAGGGGATGAGCAGTTCTTC.